This is a list of T cell receptor beta chains from one sample in a study of cytomegalovirus exposure and HLA in healthy donors. The repertoire was sequenced with immunoSEQ multiplex PCR; TCRdb's copy has only in-frame clones and lacks some. This sample has 150,000 to 200,000 clones; around nine tenths occur once, and the top ten carry 2.7%. The sample comprised PBMCs. All receptors come from a man aged 18 to 29 in good health and CMV-seropositive. Each CDR3 is given without its conserved first and last residue. Fields, in order: J gene, V gene, CDR3 protein.

J: TRBJ1-1; V: TRBV6-4; CDR3: ASRGAPGTEAF
J: TRBJ2-6; V: TRBV6-5; CDR3: ASSLDRYGANVLT
J: TRBJ1-1; V: TRBV14; CDR3: ASSQENRGRTEAF
J: TRBJ1-1; V: TRBV9; CDR3: AEGQGNTEAF
J: TRBJ2-2; V: TRBV7-3; CDR3: ASSRGQRSGELF
J: TRBJ1-2; V: TRBV6-5; CDR3: ASRPGYPYGYT
J: TRBJ2-7; V: TRBV2; CDR3: ASSQESEQY
J: TRBJ1-2; V: TRBV4-2; CDR3: ASSMGQGAEGYT
J: TRBJ2-7; V: TRBV6-1; CDR3: ASSEGAGVLYEQY
J: TRBJ2-7; V: TRBV4-3; CDR3: ASSQVYRDRRSYEQY
J: TRBJ1-1; V: TRBV6-5; CDR3: ASSYFQGSNTEAF
J: TRBJ2-5; V: TRBV7-2; CDR3: ASSLRGSGETQY
J: TRBJ2-7; V: TRBV18; CDR3: ASSSGQLSSYEQY
J: TRBJ2-7; V: TRBV7-2; CDR3: ASSRRGGGGRLENYEQY
J: TRBJ2-7; V: TRBV5-6; CDR3: ASSFTSGGAGEQY
J: TRBJ2-2; V: TRBV12-5; CDR3: ASAAADNTGELF
J: TRBJ2-1; V: TRBV9; CDR3: ASSFDTGSAEQF
J: TRBJ2-1; V: TRBV29-1; CDR3: SVEVGGEQF
J: TRBJ2-2; V: TRBV5-6; CDR3: ASSLLTVLGPGELF
J: TRBJ1-1; V: TRBV19; CDR3: ASSPGPGRGTEAF
J: TRBJ2-1; V: TRBV7-2; CDR3: ASSLQGAPYNEQF
J: TRBJ2-7; V: TRBV7-2; CDR3: ASSLGRQSYEQY
J: TRBJ2-1; V: TRBV9; CDR3: ASSVGVAAYNEQF
J: TRBJ2-2; V: TRBV4-3; CDR3: ASSPNLGRAGELF
J: TRBJ2-7; V: TRBV28; CDR3: ASSLPTGVYEQY
J: TRBJ2-1; V: TRBV6-6; CDR3: ASSYSRHEQF
J: TRBJ2-7; V: TRBV18; CDR3: ASSLTNLYEQY
J: TRBJ2-7; V: TRBV7-9; CDR3: ASSLRTGSSYEQY
J: TRBJ2-1; V: TRBV19; CDR3: ASRLVPNSYNEQF
J: TRBJ2-7; V: TRBV5-1; CDR3: ASSFLAGGPNEQY
J: TRBJ2-7; V: TRBV11-1; CDR3: ASSLGQGAHEQY
J: TRBJ2-7; V: TRBV29-1; CDR3: SVDSGRYEQY
J: TRBJ1-4; V: TRBV15; CDR3: ATKTGSVEKLF
J: TRBJ1-6; V: TRBV18; CDR3: ASSPSHGGGSPLH
J: TRBJ1-2; V: TRBV6-5; CDR3: ASSYVPGTGGYT
J: TRBJ2-7; V: TRBV7-8; CDR3: ASSPGGGANEQY
J: TRBJ2-1; V: TRBV7-9; CDR3: ASSSRDSIDEQF
J: TRBJ2-5; V: TRBV14; CDR3: ASSGLAGTFQETQY
J: TRBJ2-7; V: TRBV6-5; CDR3: ASSLTGTGGYEQY
J: TRBJ1-2; V: TRBV7-2; CDR3: ASSLVAGRFSNYGYT
J: TRBJ1-2; V: TRBV5-4; CDR3: ASSLVDREGNGYT
J: TRBJ2-3; V: TRBV30; CDR3: AWGMGRGDTQY
J: TRBJ2-3; V: TRBV29-1; CDR3: SVILVGQGDTQY
J: TRBJ1-2; V: TRBV5-1; CDR3: ASSPGQFNYGYT
J: TRBJ1-1; V: TRBV29-1; CDR3: SVEITRELGAF
J: TRBJ2-1; V: TRBV11-2; CDR3: ASSFGGSSYNEQF